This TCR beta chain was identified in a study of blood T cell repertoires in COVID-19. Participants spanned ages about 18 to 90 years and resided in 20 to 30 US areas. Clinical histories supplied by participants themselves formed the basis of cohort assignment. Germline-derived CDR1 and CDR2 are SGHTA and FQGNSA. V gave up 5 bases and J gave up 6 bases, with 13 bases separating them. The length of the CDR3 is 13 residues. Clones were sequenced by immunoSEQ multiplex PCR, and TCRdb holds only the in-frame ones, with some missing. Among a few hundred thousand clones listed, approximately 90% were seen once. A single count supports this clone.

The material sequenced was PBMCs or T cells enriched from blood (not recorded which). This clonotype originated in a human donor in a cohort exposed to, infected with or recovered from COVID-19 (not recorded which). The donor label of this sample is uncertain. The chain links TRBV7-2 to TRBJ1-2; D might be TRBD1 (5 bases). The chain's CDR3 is CASSEGAINGYTF. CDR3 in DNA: TGTGCCAGCAGCGAAGGGGCTATAAATGGCTACACCTTC.